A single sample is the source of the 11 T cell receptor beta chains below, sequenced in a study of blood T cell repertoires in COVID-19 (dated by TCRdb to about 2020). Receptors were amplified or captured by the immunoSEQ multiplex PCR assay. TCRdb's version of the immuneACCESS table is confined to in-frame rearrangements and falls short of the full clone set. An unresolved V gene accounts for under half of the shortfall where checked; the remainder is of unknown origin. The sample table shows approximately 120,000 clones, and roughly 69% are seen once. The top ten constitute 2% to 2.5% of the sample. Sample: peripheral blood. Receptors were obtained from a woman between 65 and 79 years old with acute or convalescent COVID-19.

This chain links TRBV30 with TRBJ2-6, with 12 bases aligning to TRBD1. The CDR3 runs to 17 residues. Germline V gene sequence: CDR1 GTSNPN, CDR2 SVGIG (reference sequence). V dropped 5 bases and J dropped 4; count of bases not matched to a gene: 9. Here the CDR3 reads CAWGRDRGLGGANVLTF. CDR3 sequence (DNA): TGTGCCTGGGGTAGGGACAGGGGGCTCGGAGGGGCCAACGTCCTGACTTTC.

The CDR3 DNA is TGTGCCAGCAGCTCCACTAGCGGGATATGGGGCACAGATACGCAGTATTTT. Its protein product is CASSSTSGIWGTDTQYF. The rearrangement joins TRBV11-3 to TRBJ2-3; 10 positions agree with TRBD2. The germline gives CDR1 SGHNT, CDR2 YENEEA. The CDR3 is made up of 17 amino acids. V lost 4 bases to trimming and J lost 1 base; unmatched junction nucleotides: 8.

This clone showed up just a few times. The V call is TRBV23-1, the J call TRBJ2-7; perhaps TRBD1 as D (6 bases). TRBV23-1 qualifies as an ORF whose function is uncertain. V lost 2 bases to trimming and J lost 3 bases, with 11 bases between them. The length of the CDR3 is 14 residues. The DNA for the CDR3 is TGCGCCAGCAGTCAAAAGCAGGGGAGCTACGAGCAGTACTTC. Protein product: CASSQKQGSYEQYF.

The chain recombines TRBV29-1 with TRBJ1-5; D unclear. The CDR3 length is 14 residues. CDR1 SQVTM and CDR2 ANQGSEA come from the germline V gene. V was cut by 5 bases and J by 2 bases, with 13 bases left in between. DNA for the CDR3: TGCAGCGTTCGTGAGGGCTCCGGCAATCAGCCCCAGCATTTT. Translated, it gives CSVREGSGNQPQHF. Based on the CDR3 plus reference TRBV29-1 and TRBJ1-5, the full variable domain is SAVISQKPSRDICQRGTSLTIQCQVDSQVTMMFWYRQQPGQSLTLIATANQGSEATYESGFVIDKFPISRPNLTFSTLTVSNMSPEDSSIYLCSVREGSGNQPQHFGDGTRLSIL.

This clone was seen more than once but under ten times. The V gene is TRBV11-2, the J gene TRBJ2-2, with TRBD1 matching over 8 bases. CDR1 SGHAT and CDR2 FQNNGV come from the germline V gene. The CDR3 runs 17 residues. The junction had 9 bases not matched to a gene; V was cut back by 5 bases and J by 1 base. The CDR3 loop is CASSRGGQGRNTGELFF. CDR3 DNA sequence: TGTGCCAGCAGCCGCGGTGGACAGGGACGGAACACCGGGGAGCTGTTTTTT.

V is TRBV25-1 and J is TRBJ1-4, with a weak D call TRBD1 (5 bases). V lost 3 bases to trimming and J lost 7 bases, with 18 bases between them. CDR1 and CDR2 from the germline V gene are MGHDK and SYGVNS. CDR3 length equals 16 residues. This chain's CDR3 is CASSDPKGWGAEKLFF. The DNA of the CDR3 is TGTGCCAGCAGTGACCCCAAGGGATGGGGCGCTGAAAAACTGTTTTTT.

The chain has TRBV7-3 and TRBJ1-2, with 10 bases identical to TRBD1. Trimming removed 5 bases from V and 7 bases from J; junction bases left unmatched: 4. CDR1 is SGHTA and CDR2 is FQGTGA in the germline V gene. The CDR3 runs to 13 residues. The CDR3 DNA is TGTGCCAGCAGCACGCGGACAGGGGGTGGCTACACCTTC. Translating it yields CASSTRTGGGYTF.

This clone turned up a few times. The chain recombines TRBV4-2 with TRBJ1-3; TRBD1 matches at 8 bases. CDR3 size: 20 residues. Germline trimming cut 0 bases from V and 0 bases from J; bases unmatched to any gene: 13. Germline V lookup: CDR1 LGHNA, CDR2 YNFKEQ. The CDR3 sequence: CASSQDNTRTGTFSGNTIYF. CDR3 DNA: TGTGCCAGCAGCCAAGATAACACGCGGACAGGGACCTTCTCTGGAAACACCATATATTTT.

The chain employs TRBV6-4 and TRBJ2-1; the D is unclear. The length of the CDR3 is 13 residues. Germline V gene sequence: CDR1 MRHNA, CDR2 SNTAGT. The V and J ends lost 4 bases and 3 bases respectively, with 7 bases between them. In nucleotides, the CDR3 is TGTGCCAGCAGTGCGGCAGGCTACAATGAGCAGTTCTTC. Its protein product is CASSAAGYNEQFF.

CDR3 bases: TGTGCTAGTGGTCCAGGGGTAGGCGGCAATCAGCCCCAGCATTTT. It specifies CASGPGVGGNQPQHF. The chain carries TRBV12-5 and TRBJ1-5, with D tentatively TRBD1 (6 bases). The germline gives CDR1 LGHNT, CDR2 FRNRAP. This CDR3 contains 15 residues. The V and J ends lost 5 bases and 2 bases respectively, with 13 bases between them.

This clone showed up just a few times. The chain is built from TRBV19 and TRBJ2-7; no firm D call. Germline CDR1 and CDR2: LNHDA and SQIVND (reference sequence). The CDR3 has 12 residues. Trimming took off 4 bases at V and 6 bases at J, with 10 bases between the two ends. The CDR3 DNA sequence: TGTGCCAGTAGTACCTCGCACTCCGAGCAGTACTTC. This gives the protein CASSTSHSEQYF.